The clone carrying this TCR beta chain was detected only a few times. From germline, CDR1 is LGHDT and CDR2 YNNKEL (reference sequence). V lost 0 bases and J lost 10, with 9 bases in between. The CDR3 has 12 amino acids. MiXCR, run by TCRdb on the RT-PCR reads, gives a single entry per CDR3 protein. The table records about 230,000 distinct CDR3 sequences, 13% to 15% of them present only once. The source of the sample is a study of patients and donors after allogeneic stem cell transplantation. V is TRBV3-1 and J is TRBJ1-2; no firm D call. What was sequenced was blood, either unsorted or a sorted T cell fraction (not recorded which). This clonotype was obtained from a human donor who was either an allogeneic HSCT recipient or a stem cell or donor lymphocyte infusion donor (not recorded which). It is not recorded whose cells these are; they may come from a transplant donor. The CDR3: CASSQDGMIYTF. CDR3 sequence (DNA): TGTGCCAGCAGCCAAGATGGGATGATCTACACCTTC.